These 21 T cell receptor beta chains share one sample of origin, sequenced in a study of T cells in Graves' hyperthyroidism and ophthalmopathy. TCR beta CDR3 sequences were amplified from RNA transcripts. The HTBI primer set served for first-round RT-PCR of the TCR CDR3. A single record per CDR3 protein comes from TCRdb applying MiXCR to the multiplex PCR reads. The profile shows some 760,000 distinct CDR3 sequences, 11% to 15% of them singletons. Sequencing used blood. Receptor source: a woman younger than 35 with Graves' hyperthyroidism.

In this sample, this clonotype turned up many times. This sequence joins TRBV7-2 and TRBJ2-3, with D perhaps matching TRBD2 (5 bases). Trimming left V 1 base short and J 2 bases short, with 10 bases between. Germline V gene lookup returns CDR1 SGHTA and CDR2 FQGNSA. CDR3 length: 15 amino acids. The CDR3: CASSLVVGNTDTQYF. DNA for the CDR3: TGTGCCAGCAGCTTAGTCGTCGGGAACACAGATACGCAGTATTTT.

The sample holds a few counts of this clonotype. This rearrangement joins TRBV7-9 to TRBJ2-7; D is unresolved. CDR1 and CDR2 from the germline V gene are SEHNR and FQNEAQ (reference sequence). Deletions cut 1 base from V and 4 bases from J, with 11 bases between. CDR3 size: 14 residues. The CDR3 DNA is TGTGCCAGCAGCTTAGTCCCCCCCCCATACGAGCAGTACTTC. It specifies CASSLVPPPYEQYF.

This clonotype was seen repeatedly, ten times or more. The CDR3 region has the DNA TGTGCCAGCAGTTTAATGGGTGTGGCCAGCAACGAGCAGTTCTTC. Its protein product is CASSLMGVASNEQFF. The V and J genes are TRBV28 and TRBJ2-1; D not resolved. The V gene lost 2 bases and the J gene lost 10 bases, with 18 bases spanning the gap. The CDR3 length is 15 residues. Germline-derived CDR1 and CDR2 are MDHEN and SYDVKM. Drawing the rest from reference TRBV28 and TRBJ2-1, the complete variable domain is DVKVTQSSRYLVKRTGEKVFLECVQDMDHENMFWYRQDPGLGLRLIYFSYDVKMKEKGDIPEGYSVSREKKERFSLILESASTNQTSMYLCASSLMGVASNEQFFGPGTRLTVL.

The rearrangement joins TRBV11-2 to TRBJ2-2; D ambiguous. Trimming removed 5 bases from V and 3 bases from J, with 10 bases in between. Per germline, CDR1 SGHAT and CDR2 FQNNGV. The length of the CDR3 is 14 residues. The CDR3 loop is CASSMYGYTGELFF. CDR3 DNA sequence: TGTGCCAGCAGCATGTACGGGTACACCGGGGAGCTGTTTTTT. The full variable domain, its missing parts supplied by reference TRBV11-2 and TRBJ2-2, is EAGVAQSPRYKIIEKRQSVAFWCNPISGHATLYWYQQILGQGPKLLIQFQNNGVVDDSQLPKDRFSAERLKGVDSTLKIQPAKLEDSAVYLCASSMYGYTGELFFGEGSRLTVL.

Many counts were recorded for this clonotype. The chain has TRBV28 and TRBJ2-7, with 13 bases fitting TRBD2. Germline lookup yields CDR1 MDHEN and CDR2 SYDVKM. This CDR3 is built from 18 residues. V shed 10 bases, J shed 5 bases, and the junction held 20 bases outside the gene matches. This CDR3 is CATLKDGELAGGPNEQYF. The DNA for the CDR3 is TGTGCCACACTGAAGGACGGAGAACTAGCGGGAGGGCCCAACGAGCAGTACTTC.

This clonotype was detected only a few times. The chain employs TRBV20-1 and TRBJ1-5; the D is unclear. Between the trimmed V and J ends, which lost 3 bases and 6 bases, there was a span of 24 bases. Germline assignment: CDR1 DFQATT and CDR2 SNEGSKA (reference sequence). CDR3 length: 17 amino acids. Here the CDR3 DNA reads TGCAGTGCTAGTAGAACGGACGGAGGGAGTCTCGGTCAGCCCCAGCATTTT. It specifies CSASRTDGGSLGQPQHF.

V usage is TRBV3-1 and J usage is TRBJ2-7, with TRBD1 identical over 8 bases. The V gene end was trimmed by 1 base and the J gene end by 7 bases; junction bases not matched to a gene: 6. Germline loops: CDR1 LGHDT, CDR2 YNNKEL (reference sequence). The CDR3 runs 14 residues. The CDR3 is CASSQVTGGREQYF. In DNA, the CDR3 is TGTGCCAGCAGCCAAGTAACAGGGGGTCGGGAGCAGTACTTC.

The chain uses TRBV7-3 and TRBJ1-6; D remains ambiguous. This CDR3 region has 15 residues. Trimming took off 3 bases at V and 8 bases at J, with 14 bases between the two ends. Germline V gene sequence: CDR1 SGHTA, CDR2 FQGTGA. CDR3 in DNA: TGTGCCAGCAGCTTCAAGGATGTCGGGCATTCACCCCTCCACTTT. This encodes CASSFKDVGHSPLHF. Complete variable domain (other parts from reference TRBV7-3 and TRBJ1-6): GAGVSQTPSNKVTEKGKYVELRCDPISGHTALYWYRQSLGQGPEFLIYFQGTGAADDSGLPNDRFFAVRPEGSVSTLKIQRTERGDSAVYLCASSFKDVGHSPLHFGNGTRLTVT.

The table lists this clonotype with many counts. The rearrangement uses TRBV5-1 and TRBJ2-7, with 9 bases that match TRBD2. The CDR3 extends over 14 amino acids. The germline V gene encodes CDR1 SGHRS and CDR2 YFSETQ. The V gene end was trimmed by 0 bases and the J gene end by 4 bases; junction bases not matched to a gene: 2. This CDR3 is CASSLATSGYEQYF. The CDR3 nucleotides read TGCGCCAGCAGCTTGGCGACTAGCGGTTACGAGCAGTACTTC.

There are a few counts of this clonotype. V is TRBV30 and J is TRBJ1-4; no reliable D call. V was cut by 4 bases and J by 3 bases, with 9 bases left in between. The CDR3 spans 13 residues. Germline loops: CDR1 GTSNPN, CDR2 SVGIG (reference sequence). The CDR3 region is CAWKRSANEKLFF. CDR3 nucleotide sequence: TGTGCCTGGAAACGGTCAGCTAATGAAAAACTGTTTTTT.

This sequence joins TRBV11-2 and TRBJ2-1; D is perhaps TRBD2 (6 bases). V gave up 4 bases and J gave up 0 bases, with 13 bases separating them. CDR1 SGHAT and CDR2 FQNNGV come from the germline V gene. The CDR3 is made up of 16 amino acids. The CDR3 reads CASSSGLHSSYNEQFF. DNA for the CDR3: TGTGCCAGCAGCTCTGGACTACACAGCTCCTACAATGAGCAGTTCTTC.

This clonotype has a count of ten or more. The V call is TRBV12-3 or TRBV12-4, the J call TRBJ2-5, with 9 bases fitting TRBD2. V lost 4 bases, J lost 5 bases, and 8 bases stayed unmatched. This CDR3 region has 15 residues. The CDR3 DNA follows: TGTGCCAGCAGTTCGATAGCGGGAGCACGCGAGACCCAGTACTTC. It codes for CASSSIAGARETQYF.

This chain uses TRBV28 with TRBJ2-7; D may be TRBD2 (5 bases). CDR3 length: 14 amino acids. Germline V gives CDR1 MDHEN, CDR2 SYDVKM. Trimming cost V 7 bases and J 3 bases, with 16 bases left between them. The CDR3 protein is CASNTQGSFYEQYF. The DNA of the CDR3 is TGTGCCAGCAATACACAAGGGAGTTTCTACGAGCAGTACTTC.

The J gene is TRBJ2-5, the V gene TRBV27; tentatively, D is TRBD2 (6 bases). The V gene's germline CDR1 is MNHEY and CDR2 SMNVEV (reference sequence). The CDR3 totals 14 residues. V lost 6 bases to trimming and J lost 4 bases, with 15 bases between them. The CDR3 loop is CASRARRDSETQYF. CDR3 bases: TGTGCCAGCAGAGCGCGCAGGGACTCAGAGACCCAGTACTTC.

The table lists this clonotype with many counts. The CDR3 loop is CASRLLASNEQFF. For the CDR3, the DNA is TGTGCCAGCAGGTTACTAGCGAGCAATGAGCAGTTCTTC. The chain employs TRBV5-4 and TRBJ2-1; 7 nucleotides line up with TRBD2. The CDR3 is 13 residues long. The germline gives CDR1 SGHNT, CDR2 YYREEE (reference sequence). V gave up 5 bases and J gave up 6 bases; unmatched junction bases: 5.

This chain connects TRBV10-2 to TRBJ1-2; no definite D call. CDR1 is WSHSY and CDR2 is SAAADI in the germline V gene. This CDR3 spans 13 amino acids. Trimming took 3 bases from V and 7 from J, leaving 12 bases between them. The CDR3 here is CASSDSLSGGYTF. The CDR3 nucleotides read TGCGCCAGCAGTGACTCTCTGAGCGGTGGCTACACCTTC.

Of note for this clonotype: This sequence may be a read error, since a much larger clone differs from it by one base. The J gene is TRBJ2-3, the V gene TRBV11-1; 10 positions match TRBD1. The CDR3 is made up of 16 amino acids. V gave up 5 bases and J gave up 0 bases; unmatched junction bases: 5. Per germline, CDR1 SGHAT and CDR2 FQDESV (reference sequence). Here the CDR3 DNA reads TGTGCCAGCAGCCCCGGACAGGGGGAGAGCACAGATACGCAGTATTTT. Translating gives CASSPGQGESTDTQYF. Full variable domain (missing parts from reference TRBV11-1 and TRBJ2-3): EAEVAQSPRYKITEKSQAVAFWCDPISGHATLYWYRQILGQGPELLVQFQDESVVDDSQLPKDRFSAERLKGVDSTLKIQPAELGDSAMYLCASSPGQGESTDTQYFGPGTRLTVL.

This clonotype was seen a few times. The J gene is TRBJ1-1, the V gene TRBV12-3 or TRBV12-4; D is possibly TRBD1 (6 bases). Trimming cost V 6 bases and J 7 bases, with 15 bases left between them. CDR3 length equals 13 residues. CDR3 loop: CASSPNRAFEAFF. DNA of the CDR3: TGTGCCAGCAGCCCCAACAGGGCTTTTGAAGCTTTCTTT.

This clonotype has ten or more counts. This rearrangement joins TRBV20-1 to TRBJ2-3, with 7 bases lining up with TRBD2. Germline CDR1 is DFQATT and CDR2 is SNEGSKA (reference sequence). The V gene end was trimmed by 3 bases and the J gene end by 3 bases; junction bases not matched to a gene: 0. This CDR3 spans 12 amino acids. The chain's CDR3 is CSASGGTDTQYF. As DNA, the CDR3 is TGCAGTGCTAGCGGGGGGACAGATACGCAGTATTTT.

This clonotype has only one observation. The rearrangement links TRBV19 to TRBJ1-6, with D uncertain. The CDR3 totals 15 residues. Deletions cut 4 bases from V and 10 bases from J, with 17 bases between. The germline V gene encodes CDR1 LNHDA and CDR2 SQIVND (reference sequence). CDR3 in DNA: TGTGCCAGTAGTAGGATAACGGGCCTGGAATCACCCCTCCACTTT. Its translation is CASSRITGLESPLHF.

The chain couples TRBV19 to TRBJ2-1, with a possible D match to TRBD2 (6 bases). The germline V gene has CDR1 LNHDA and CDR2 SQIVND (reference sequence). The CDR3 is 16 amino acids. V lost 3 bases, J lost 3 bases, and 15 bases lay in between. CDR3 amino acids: CASSMGTGLVYNEQFF. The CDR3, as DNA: TGTGCCAGTAGTATGGGAACGGGACTCGTCTACAATGAGCAGTTCTTC.